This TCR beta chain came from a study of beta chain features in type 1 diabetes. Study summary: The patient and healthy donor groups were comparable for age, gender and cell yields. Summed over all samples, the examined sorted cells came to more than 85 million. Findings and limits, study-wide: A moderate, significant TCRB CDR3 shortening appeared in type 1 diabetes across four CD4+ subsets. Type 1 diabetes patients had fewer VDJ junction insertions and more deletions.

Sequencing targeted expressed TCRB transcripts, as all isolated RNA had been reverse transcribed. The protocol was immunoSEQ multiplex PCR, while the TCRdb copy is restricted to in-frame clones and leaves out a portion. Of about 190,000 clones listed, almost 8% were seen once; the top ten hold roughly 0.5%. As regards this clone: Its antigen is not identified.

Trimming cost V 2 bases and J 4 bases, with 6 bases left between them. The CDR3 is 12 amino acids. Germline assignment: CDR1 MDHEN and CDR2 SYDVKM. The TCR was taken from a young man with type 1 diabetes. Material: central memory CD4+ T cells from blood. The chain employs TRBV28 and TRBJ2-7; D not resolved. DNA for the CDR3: TGTGCCAGCAGTTTAGTGAGGTACGAGCAGTACTTC. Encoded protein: CASSLVRYEQYF.